The sequence of this T cell receptor (beta chain) was determined in a study of neurological immune-mediated disorders. This clonotype was found many times. CDR3 length: 17 amino acids. TCRdb used MiXCR to reprocess the 5' RACE reads, holding one entry per CDR3 protein. Of some 20,000 distinct CDR3 sequences listed, about 14% were seen once; the top ten hold 6% to 8%. The sequence was collected from a woman aged 55-70 years with HTLV-1-associated myelopathy (HAM/TSP). This sequence joins TRBV21-1 and TRBJ2-1; TRBD2, as called in the table, went unchecked against the DNA. TRBV21-1 corresponds to a pseudogene. The sample comprised CD4+ T cells from blood. CDR3 in amino acids: CASSKEETRPDYNEQFF. The CDR3 DNA is TGTGCCAGCAGCAAAGAAGAGACTAGACCGGACTACAATGAGCAGTTCTTC.